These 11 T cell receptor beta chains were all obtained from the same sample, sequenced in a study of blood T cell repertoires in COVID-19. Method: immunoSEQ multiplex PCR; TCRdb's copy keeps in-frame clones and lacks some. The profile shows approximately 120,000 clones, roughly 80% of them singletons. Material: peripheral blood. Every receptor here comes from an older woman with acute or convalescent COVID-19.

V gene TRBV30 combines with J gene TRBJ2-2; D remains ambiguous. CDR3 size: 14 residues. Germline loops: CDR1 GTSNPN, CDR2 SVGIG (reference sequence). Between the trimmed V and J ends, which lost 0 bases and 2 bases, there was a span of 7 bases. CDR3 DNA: TGTGCCTGGAGTGTCGGTAGTAACACCGGGGAGCTGTTTTTT. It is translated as CAWSVGSNTGELFF.

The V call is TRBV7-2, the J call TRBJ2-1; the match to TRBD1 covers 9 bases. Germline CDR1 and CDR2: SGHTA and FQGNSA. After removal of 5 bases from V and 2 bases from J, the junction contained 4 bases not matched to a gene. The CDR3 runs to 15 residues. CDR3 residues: CASSGGTGTYNEQFF. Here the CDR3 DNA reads TGTGCCAGCAGCGGCGGGACAGGGACCTACAATGAGCAGTTCTTC. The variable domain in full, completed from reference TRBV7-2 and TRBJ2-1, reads GAGVSQSPSNKVTEKGKDVELRCDPISGHTALYWYRQSLGQGLEFLIYFQGNSAPDKSGLPSDRFSAERTGGSVSTLTIQRTQQEDSAVYLCASSGGTGTYNEQFFGPGTRLTVL.

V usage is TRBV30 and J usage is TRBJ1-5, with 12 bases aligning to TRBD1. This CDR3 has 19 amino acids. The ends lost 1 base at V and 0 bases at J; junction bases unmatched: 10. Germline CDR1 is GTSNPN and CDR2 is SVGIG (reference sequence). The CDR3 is CAWSARGTGGEDSNQPQHF. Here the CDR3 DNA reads TGTGCCTGGAGTGCCCGTGGGACAGGGGGCGAAGATAGCAATCAGCCCCAGCATTTT.

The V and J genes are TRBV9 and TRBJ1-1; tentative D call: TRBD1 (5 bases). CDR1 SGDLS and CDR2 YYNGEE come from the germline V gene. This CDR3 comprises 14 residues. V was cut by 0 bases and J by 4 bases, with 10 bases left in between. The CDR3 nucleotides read TGTGCCAGCAGCGTAGTCAGGGTGGGCACTGAAGCTTTCTTT. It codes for CASSVVRVGTEAFF.

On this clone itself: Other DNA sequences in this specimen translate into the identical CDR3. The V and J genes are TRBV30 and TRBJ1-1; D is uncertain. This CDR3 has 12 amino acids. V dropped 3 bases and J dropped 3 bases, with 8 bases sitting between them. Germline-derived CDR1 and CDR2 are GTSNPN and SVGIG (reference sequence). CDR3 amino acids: CAWSAGDTEAFF. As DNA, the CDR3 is TGTGCCTGGAGCGCGGGCGACACTGAAGCTTTCTTT. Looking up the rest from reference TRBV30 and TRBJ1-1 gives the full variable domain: SQTIHQWPATLVQPVGSPLSLECTVEGTSNPNLYWYRQAAGRGLQLLFYSVGIGQISSEVPQNLSASRPQDRQFILSSKKLLLSDSGFYLCAWSAGDTEAFFGQGTRLTVV.

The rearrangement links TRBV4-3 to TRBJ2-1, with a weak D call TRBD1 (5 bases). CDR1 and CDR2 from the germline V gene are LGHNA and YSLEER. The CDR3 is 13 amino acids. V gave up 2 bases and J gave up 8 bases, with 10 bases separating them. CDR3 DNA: TGCGCCAGCAGCCAAAGGTTAGGGGATGAGCAGTTCTTC. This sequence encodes CASSQRLGDEQFF.

The DNA for the CDR3 is TGTGCCAGCAGCTGGGGGGGCAGTTACGAGCAGTACTTC. Amino acid sequence: CASSWGGSYEQYF. The chain couples TRBV5-5 to TRBJ2-7; TRBD2 is a possible D gene (7 bases). V was shortened by 3 bases and J by 4 bases, with 11 bases between the two germline ends. This CDR3 comprises 13 residues. The V gene's germline CDR1 is SGHKS and CDR2 YYEKEE (reference sequence).

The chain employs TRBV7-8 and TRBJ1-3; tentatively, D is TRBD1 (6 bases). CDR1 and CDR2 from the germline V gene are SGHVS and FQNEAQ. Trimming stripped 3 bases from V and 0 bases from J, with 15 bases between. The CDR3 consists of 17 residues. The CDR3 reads CASSFEGTLISGNTIYF. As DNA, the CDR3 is TGTGCCAGCAGCTTCGAAGGGACACTCATCTCTGGAAACACCATATATTTT.

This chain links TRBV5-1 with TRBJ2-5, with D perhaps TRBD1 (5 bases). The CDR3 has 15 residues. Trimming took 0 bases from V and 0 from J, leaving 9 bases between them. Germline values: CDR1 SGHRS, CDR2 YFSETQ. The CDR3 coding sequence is TGCGCCAGCAGCTTGGGACAGCAGTACCAAGAGACCCAGTACTTC. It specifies CASSLGQQYQETQYF.

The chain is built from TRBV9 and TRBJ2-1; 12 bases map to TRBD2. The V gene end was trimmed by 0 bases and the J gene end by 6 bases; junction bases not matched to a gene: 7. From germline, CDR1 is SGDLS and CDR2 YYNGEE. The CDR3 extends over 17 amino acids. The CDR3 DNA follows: TGTGCCAGCAGCGTAGGACTAGCGGGAGCCTGGGGCAATGAGCAGTTCTTC. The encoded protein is CASSVGLAGAWGNEQFF.

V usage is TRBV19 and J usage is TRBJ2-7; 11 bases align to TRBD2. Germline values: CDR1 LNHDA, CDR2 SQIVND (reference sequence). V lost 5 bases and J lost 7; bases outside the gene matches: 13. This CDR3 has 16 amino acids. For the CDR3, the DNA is TGTGCCAGTAGTCCCCTTGTAGCGGGAGGGCCTAGGGAGCAGTACTTC. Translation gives CASSPLVAGGPREQYF.